The 18 T cell receptor beta chains listed next were all sequenced from one sample in a study of T cell responses to AZD1222 COVID-19 vaccine. Libraries were prepared by immunoSEQ multiplex PCR; TCRdb keeps only in-frame clonotypes and omits some of them. The table records around 150,000 clones, around 88% of them present only once. Sequencing used peripheral blood, obtained on day 0 of MenACWY control vaccination. The receptors derive from an adult in good health.

V usage is TRBV3-1 (or the pseudogene TRBV3-2) and J usage is TRBJ2-1; D is unresolved. The V gene lost 3 bases and the J gene lost 5 bases, with 11 bases spanning the gap. This CDR3 contains 14 residues. Germline CDR1 LGHDT, CDR2 YNNKEL (reference sequence). CDR3 nucleotides: TGTGCCAGCAGCCAGGGTTTTAACCACAATGAGCAGTTCTTC. Its translation is CASSQGFNHNEQFF.

V and J are TRBV6-5 and TRBJ1-3; no clear D. This CDR3 has 15 residues. Trimming shortened V by 1 base and J by 0 bases, and 7 bases separated the two germline ends. Germline CDR1 reads MNHEY; CDR2 reads SVGAGI. As DNA, the CDR3 is TGTGCCAGCAGTTACTATCGGTCCTCTGGAAACACCATATATTTT. Translation: CASSYYRSSGNTIYF.

This chain uses TRBV7-2 with TRBJ2-1; TRBD1 agrees at 8 bases. Germline values: CDR1 SGHTA, CDR2 FQGNSA. The V gene end was trimmed by 3 bases and the J gene end by 6 bases; junction bases not matched to a gene: 1. CDR3 length: 13 amino acids. Here the CDR3 reads CASSFGQGNEQFF. Written as DNA, the CDR3 is TGTGCCAGCAGCTTTGGACAGGGCAATGAGCAGTTCTTC.

Points on this clone: The junction differs from germline at one of its ends, possibly a read error. CDR3 sequence reads: CASSHQGTSENTIYF. CDR3 nucleotides: TGTGCCAGCAGCCATCAAGGGACCTCTGAAAACACCATATATTTT. The chain is built from TRBV11-3 and TRBJ1-3; a weak D match, TRBD1 (5 bases). Per the germline V gene, CDR1 is SGHNT and CDR2 is YENEEA. This CDR3 is 15 amino acids long.

The chain links TRBV15 to TRBJ2-7, with TRBD1 matching 11 bases. Germline trimming cut 4 bases from V and 9 bases from J; bases unmatched to any gene: 8. The CDR3 is made up of 14 amino acids. The germline V gene encodes CDR1 LNHNV and CDR2 YYDKDF (reference sequence). The CDR3 region is CATSKGQGAGVQYF. CDR3 bases: TGTGCCACCAGCAAAGGACAGGGGGCCGGTGTGCAGTACTTC.

The V call is TRBV6-4, the J call TRBJ2-1, with 7 bases that match TRBD1. With 3 bases clipped from V and 7 bases from J, the junction kept 3 bases outside the gene matches. CDR1 and CDR2 (germline): MRHNA, SNTAGT. This CDR3 is 13 amino acids long. The CDR3 coding sequence is TGTGCCAGCAGTGATTCGGACAGGAATGAGCAGTTCTTC. It translates to CASSDSDRNEQFF.

The chain carries TRBV7-3 and TRBJ2-3; 9 bases align to TRBD1. This CDR3 region has 14 residues. Looked up from germline, CDR1 is SGHTA and CDR2 is FQGTGA. Trimming took 4 bases from V and 4 from J; bases not matched to a gene: 3. The DNA for the CDR3 is TGTGCCAGCAGCTCGACAGGGGGGTCAGATACGCAGTATTTT. The encoded protein is CASSSTGGSDTQYF.

This clone was counted between two and nine times. The chain has TRBV7-2 and TRBJ2-1; 8 positions match TRBD2. Looked up from germline, CDR1 is SGHTA and CDR2 is FQGNSA. J gave up 2 bases and V 1 base, and 1 base lay outside the gene matches. The CDR3 length is 15 residues. The CDR3 spells CASSLVAGPYNEQFF. The CDR3 nucleotides read TGTGCCAGCAGCTTAGTAGCGGGACCCTACAATGAGCAGTTCTTC. Looking up the rest from reference TRBV7-2 and TRBJ2-1 gives the full variable domain: GAGVSQSPSNKVTEKGKDVELRCDPISGHTALYWYRQSLGQGLEFLIYFQGNSAPDKSGLPSDRFSAERTGGSVSTLTIQRTQQEDSAVYLCASSLVAGPYNEQFFGPGTRLTVL.

To note about this clone: In the same sample, other DNA sequences code for this CDR3. V usage is TRBV6-2 or TRBV6-3 and J usage is TRBJ1-1; D call uncertain. CDR1 is MNHEY and CDR2 is SVGEGT in the germline V gene. Deletions cut 0 bases from V and 5 bases from J, with 4 bases between. There are 12 residues in the CDR3. The CDR3 loop is CASSYSSTEAFF. In nucleotides, the CDR3 is TGTGCCAGCAGTTACTCGTCTACTGAAGCTTTCTTT.

The chain recombines TRBV7-2 with TRBJ1-5, with 7 bases that match TRBD1. V was clipped by 5 bases and J by 6 bases; unmatched bases: 4. Germline assignment: CDR1 SGHTA and CDR2 FQGNSA. CDR3 size: 13 residues. CDR3 DNA: TGTGCCAGCAGCCCGGGACAGAGTCAGCCCCAGCATTTT. Protein sequence: CASSPGQSQPQHF.

The chain has TRBV10-3 and TRBJ2-2; no definite D call. This CDR3 has 13 residues. CDR1 and CDR2 (germline): ENHRY, SYGVKD. Between the trimmed V and J ends, which lost 6 bases and 5 bases, there was a span of 10 bases. The CDR3 region has the DNA TGTGCCATCAGGAGTCCGTTGACCGGGGAGCTGTTTTTT. It translates to CAIRSPLTGELFF.

The chain carries TRBV11-2 and TRBJ2-7; the D is unclear. There are 16 residues in the CDR3. Germline V gene lookup returns CDR1 SGHAT and CDR2 FQNNGV. Trimming removed 8 bases from V and 2 bases from J, with 22 bases in between. The CDR3, as DNA: TGTGCCAGCGCCCCAAGGAGCGAAGGGAACACCTACGAGCAGTACTTC. Its protein is CASAPRSEGNTYEQYF.

This rearrangement joins TRBV19 to TRBJ2-1, with TRBD1 as a possible D gene (6 bases). Trimming removed 3 bases at V and 8 bases at J, with 14 bases between. The V gene's germline CDR1 is LNHDA and CDR2 SQIVND (reference sequence). This CDR3 is 14 amino acids long. The chain's CDR3 is CASSIKQGWDEQFF. The CDR3 DNA reads as TGTGCCAGTAGTATTAAACAGGGTTGGGATGAGCAGTTCTTC.

CDR3 coding DNA: TGTGCCAGCTCCCCCCCTAACAGGGGCGATTCACCCCTCCACTTT. It codes for CASSPPNRGDSPLHF. The V call is TRBV18, the J call TRBJ1-6; 7 bases line up with TRBD1. The CDR3 has 15 residues. CDR1 and CDR2 from the germline V gene are KGHSH and LQKENI. Trimming cost V 6 bases and J 8 bases; bases outside gene matches: 10.

V and J are TRBV20-1 and TRBJ2-3, with D unresolved. Germline loops: CDR1 DFQATT, CDR2 SNEGSKA (reference sequence). Trimming pared 6 bases from V and 5 bases from J, leaving 9 bases between. The length of the CDR3 is 11 residues. The CDR3 loop reads CSAPKGDTQYF. The CDR3 DNA reads TGCAGTGCCCCTAAAGGAGATACGCAGTATTTT.

The chain employs TRBV20-1 and TRBJ1-6; D is uncertain. CDR1 is DFQATT and CDR2 is SNEGSKA in the germline V gene (reference sequence). The CDR3 loop spans 12 amino acids. With 3 bases removed from V and 9 bases from J, the gap between germline ends came to 9 bases. The DNA for the CDR3 is TGCAGTGCTAGTCGGCAGACTTCACCCCTCCACTTT. Residues: CSASRQTSPLHF.

This clone was counted only a few times. The chain is built from TRBV12-2 and TRBJ2-7; no DNA check was done on the table's D call, TRBD2. TRBV12-2 is a pseudogene locus. This CDR3 has 13 amino acids. CDR3 in amino acids: CASRCAPNYEQYF. The CDR3 DNA reads as TGTGCAAGTCGCTGCGCTCCGAACTACGAGCAGTACTTC.

This clone has just one count. The chain is built from TRBV6-5 and TRBJ1-1, with D unresolved. Germline assignment: CDR1 MNHEY and CDR2 SVGAGI. The CDR3 covers 14 residues. V was pared by 0 bases and J by 2 bases, with 7 bases between. CDR3 amino acids: CASSYSAGNTEAFF. In nucleotides, the CDR3 is TGTGCCAGCAGTTACTCGGCGGGTAACACTGAAGCTTTCTTT.